This T cell receptor beta chain was recovered during a study of blood T cell repertoires in COVID-19 (TCRdb year 2020). At the level of the whole study: The collaborator samples originated in the United States, Italy and Spain and spanned the acute and convalescent phases of COVID-19. HLA class I and class II types, where available, came from metadata supplied by the sample provider rather than from assay-based typing. Samples came from the ongoing ImmuneRACE study (first 160 participants) plus 1,254 subjects from 6 global collaborators. The sample metadata nearly always contained a de-identified subject ID, COVID-19 status, age in years and sex. The prospective study material was composed of cDNA or gDNA derived from T cells, B-cell-depleted T cells, or PBMCs. The dataset comprised deeply sampled blood TCRbeta repertoires from subjects exposed to, actively infected with, or recovered from COVID-19. The repertoires were released in a freely available public database intended as a resource for research on the immune response to SARS-CoV-2. Overall study results and their limits: The quantity of clinical and demographic metadata differed by source and by participant and was supplied without curation.

TCRbeta CDR3 regions were amplified from genomic DNA by means of the immunoSEQ Assay, a bias-controlled multiplex PCR. On the study's bioinformatics: Nucleated cell counts per sample were estimated from amplification of reference gene primers within the assay. Sequence reads were collapsed and filtered to measure the absolute abundance of every unique TCRbeta CDR3 rearrangement. For each sample, productive Simpson clonality was calculated by taking the square root of Simpson's diversity index across productive rearrangements. TCRdb re-hosts the immuneACCESS table, in-frame sequences only. Its copies lack some clones; in the studies checked, an unresolved V gene accounts for under half of them, and the cause for the rest is not known. The V and J calls and the clone size are those of that table, but D and trimming were determined from the DNA. This sample lists around 99,000 clones; roughly 80% were detected once. 18% of the sample goes to the ten largest clones.

Trimming at the junction amounts to 2 bases on V and 8 bases on J, and the germline ends lie 14 bases apart. Looking up the germline V gene yields CDR1 SGHRS and CDR2 YFSETQ. The cysteine opens and the phenylalanine closes a CDR3 of 14 amino acids. Here the CDR3 DNA is all that survives: 42 bases in frame from base 1. The collaborating institutions used their own protocols to collect whole blood in K2EDTA tubes. For TCRbeta analysis, collaborator samples were shipped as frozen whole blood, as isolated PBMCs, or as DNA extracted from either sample type. Remarks on this clone: The specificity of this receptor is unknown. No much larger clone exists at a distance of one base, and base qualities are not known.

Here the chain combines TRBV5-1 and TRBJ2-1; matching of 7 bases hints at TRBD1 as the D gene. The sequence derives from a woman aged 55-70 years with acute or convalescent COVID-19. Sequenced input: peripheral blood. In nucleotide form, the sequence is TGCGCCAGCAGCTTAAGAGGGGGCGGGGATGAGCAGTTCTTC. This sequence encodes CASSLRGGGDEQFF. With the portions outside the CDR3 filled from the reference TRBV5-1 and TRBJ2-1 genes, the complete variable region becomes KAGVTQTPRYLIKTRGQQVTLSCSPISGHRSVSWYQQTPGQGLQFLFEYFSETQRNKGNFPGRFSGRQFSNSRSEMNVSTLELGDSALYLCASSLRGGGDEQFFGPGTRLTVL.